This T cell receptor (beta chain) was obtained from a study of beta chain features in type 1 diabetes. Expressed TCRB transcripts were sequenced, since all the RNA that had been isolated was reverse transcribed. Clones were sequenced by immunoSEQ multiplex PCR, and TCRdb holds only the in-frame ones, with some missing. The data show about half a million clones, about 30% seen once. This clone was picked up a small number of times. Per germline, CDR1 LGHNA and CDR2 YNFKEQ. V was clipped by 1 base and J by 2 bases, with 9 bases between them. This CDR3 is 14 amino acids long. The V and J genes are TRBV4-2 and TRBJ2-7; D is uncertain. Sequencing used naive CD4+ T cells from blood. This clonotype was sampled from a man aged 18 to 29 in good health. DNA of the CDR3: TGTGCCAGCAGCCAAGCGGACGTTACCTACGAGCAGTACTTC. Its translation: CASSQADVTYEQYF.